These 18 T cell receptor beta chains came from one sample sequenced in a study of T cell responses to AZD1222 COVID-19 vaccine. Clones were sequenced by immunoSEQ multiplex PCR, and TCRdb holds only the in-frame ones, with some missing. The data contain around 110,000 clones, 70% to 90% of them singletons. Sequenced material: peripheral blood, taken on day 0 of MenACWY control vaccination. All receptors derive from an adult in good health.

The chain links TRBV28 to TRBJ2-7, with 12 bases lining up with TRBD1. The V gene's germline CDR1 is MDHEN and CDR2 SYDVKM. The CDR3 consists of 15 residues. The V gene end was trimmed by 3 bases and the J gene end by 4 bases; junction bases not matched to a gene: 4. CDR3 nucleotide sequence: TGTGCCAGCAGTTTGGGGACAGGGGGCGCGTACGAGCAGTACTTC. It codes for CASSLGTGGAYEQYF.

The chain recombines TRBV28 with TRBJ2-2, with D maybe TRBD1 (8 bases). The germline gives CDR1 MDHEN, CDR2 SYDVKM. Trimming removed 4 bases at V and 4 bases at J, with 13 bases between. This CDR3 is built from 15 residues. This chain's CDR3 is CASSSTGEGTGELFF. The CDR3 bases are TGTGCCAGCAGTTCGACAGGGGAGGGCACCGGGGAGCTGTTTTTT.

The rearrangement joins TRBV27 to TRBJ2-7, with D possibly TRBD2 on 6 matching bases. The CDR3 is made up of 14 amino acids. CDR1 MNHEY and CDR2 SMNVEV come from the germline V gene (reference sequence). V was shortened by 6 bases and J by 5 bases, with 17 bases between the two germline ends. Here the CDR3 reads CASRETGRGNEQYF. CDR3 sequence (DNA): TGTGCCAGCAGGGAGACCGGGAGAGGTAACGAGCAGTACTTC.

This chain links TRBV6-2 or TRBV6-3 with TRBJ2-3; 12 bases fit TRBD2. Unmatched junction bases numbered 5, after V lost 5 bases and J lost 2 bases. Germline V gene data show CDR1 as MNHEY and CDR2 as SVGEGT. The CDR3 is made up of 16 amino acids. The CDR3 nucleotides read TGTGCCAGCAGTAGGGGACTAGCGGGCCTCACAGATACGCAGTATTTT. The encoded protein is CASSRGLAGLTDTQYF.

The J gene is TRBJ2-1, the V gene TRBV28, with TRBD2 matching 16 bases. The V gene's germline CDR1 is MDHEN and CDR2 SYDVKM. V shed 8 bases and J 3 bases; nucleotides not matched to a gene: 7. This CDR3 has 17 residues. CDR3 in amino acids: CASCGTSGGAFYNEQFF. The CDR3 region has the DNA TGTGCCAGCTGCGGGACTAGCGGGGGGGCGTTCTACAATGAGCAGTTCTTC.

This chain links TRBV4-2 with TRBJ1-2; no reliable D call. V was shortened by 0 bases and J by 4 bases, with 9 bases between the two germline ends. This CDR3 spans 14 amino acids. Looked up from germline, CDR1 is LGHNA and CDR2 is YNFKEQ. CDR3 amino acids: CASSQDYTSYGYTF. CDR3 DNA sequence: TGTGCCAGCAGCCAAGACTACACTTCCTATGGCTACACCTTC.

The chain has TRBV7-9 and TRBJ1-3, with a possible D match to TRBD1 (5 bases). This CDR3 comprises 13 residues. The germline CDR1 and CDR2 sequences are SEHNR and FQNEAQ (reference sequence). V dropped 8 bases and J dropped 2 bases, with 10 bases sitting between them. The CDR3 DNA is TGTGCCAGCCTACGGGGGGCTGGAAACACCATATATTTT. Encoded protein: CASLRGAGNTIYF.

The chain joins TRBV12-2 to TRBJ1-1. TRBV12-2 corresponds to a pseudogene. CDR3 length equals 15 residues. CDR3 protein: CASRHYSGWGTEAFF. The CDR3 DNA reads as TGTGCAAGTCGCCATTACAGCGGATGGGGCACTGAAGCTTTCTTT.

The rearrangement joins TRBV28 to TRBJ1-4; 7 bases are shared with TRBD1. V was pared by 9 bases and J by 8 bases, with 24 bases of the junction left unmatched. This CDR3 comprises 18 residues. The germline gives CDR1 MDHEN, CDR2 SYDVKM. CDR3 in DNA: TGTGCCAGTCTGGCGTCTAGGGGGCGCGCGGGGGGTCTCGAAAAACTGTTTTTT. Protein product: CASLASRGRAGGLEKLFF.

CDR3: CASSLQGYSGYTF. The CDR3 bases are TGTGCCAGCAGTTTGCAAGGGTATAGTGGCTACACCTTC. The chain is built from TRBV27 and TRBJ1-2; D is unclear. The CDR3 runs 13 residues. The V end lost 3 bases, the J end lost 7 bases, and 12 bases lay between the germline ends. Germline CDR1 reads MNHEY; CDR2 reads SMNVEV (reference sequence).

This chain uses TRBV6-2 or TRBV6-3 with TRBJ2-5; TRBD1 might be the D (6 bases). The CDR3 covers 16 residues. V was shortened by 6 bases and J by 1 base, with 18 bases between the two germline ends. The germline V gene has CDR1 MNHEY and CDR2 SVGEGT. The CDR3 DNA reads TGTGCCAGCAGCCCCAACAGGGTGGGGATCCAAGAGACCCAGTACTTC. This gives the protein CASSPNRVGIQETQYF.

The CDR3 loop reads CASSPSPGHHLTEAFF. Written as DNA, the CDR3 is TGTGCCAGCAGCCCTAGCCCGGGACATCATTTAACTGAAGCTTTCTTT. The gene calls are TRBV7-3 and TRBJ1-1; maybe TRBD1 (6 bases). Germline V gene data show CDR1 as SGHTA and CDR2 as FQGTGA. Trimming left V 5 bases short and J 5 bases short, with 21 bases between. This CDR3 has 16 amino acids.

The V gene is TRBV18, the J gene TRBJ1-1; D remains unclear. Trimming removed 2 bases from V and 2 bases from J, with 3 bases in between. The CDR3 loop spans 12 amino acids. Germline V gives CDR1 KGHSH, CDR2 LQKENI. This CDR3 is CASSPINTEAFF. CDR3 in DNA: TGTGCCAGCTCACCAATAAACACTGAAGCTTTCTTT. The variable domain in full, with the rest retrieved from reference TRBV18 and TRBJ1-1, is NAGVMQNPRHLVRRRGQEARLRCSPMKGHSHVYWYRQLPEEGLKFMVYLQKENIIDESGMPKERFSAEFPKEGPSILRIQQVVRGDSAAYFCASSPINTEAFFGQGTRLTVV.

This clone has only one observation. The chain couples TRBV6-1 to TRBJ1-6; weak D call: TRBD1 (6 bases). V was trimmed by 3 bases and J by 9 bases, leaving 12 bases between them. The germline gives CDR1 MNHNS, CDR2 SASEGT. This CDR3 is built from 14 residues. The CDR3 sequence is CASSDTGYSSPLHF. Written as DNA, the CDR3 is TGTGCCAGCAGTGATACAGGGTACAGTTCACCCCTCCACTTT.

For the CDR3, the DNA is TGTGCCAGCAGCAGGGGGCCTTATGGCTACACCTTC. Protein product: CASSRGPYGYTF. The chain uses TRBV5-6 and TRBJ1-2; 7 nucleotides align to TRBD1. From germline, CDR1 is SGHDT and CDR2 YYEEEE. Unmatched junction bases numbered 2, after V lost 4 bases and J lost 5 bases. The CDR3 sequence is 12 residues long. Full variable domain (missing parts from reference TRBV5-6 and TRBJ1-2): DAGVTQSPTHLIKTRGQQVTLRCSPKSGHDTVSWYQQALGQGPQFIFQYYEEEERQRGNFPDRFSGHQFPNYSSELNVNALLLGDSALYLCASSRGPYGYTFGSGTRLTVV.

The rearrangement uses TRBV19 and TRBJ2-7; D may be TRBD1 (5 bases). The germline V and J ends were trimmed by 3 bases and 5 bases, with 11 bases remaining between them. The CDR3 runs 13 residues. Germline V gene lookup returns CDR1 LNHDA and CDR2 SQIVND (reference sequence). CDR3 nucleotides: TGTGCCAGTAGTATGACACAGGTAAACGAGCAGTACTTC. Residues: CASSMTQVNEQYF.

The chain links TRBV28 to TRBJ1-2, with TRBD1 identical over 8 bases. CDR3 length equals 19 residues. Germline lookup yields CDR1 MDHEN and CDR2 SYDVKM. V gave up 1 base and J gave up 8 bases; unmatched junction bases: 21. CDR3 nucleotide sequence: TGTGCCAGCAGTTTATTTGTATTCGGTGGGACAGGCCTGCCAGGAGGCTACACCTTC. This encodes CASSLFVFGGTGLPGGYTF.

V and J are TRBV5-1 and TRBJ2-2; D may be TRBD1 or TRBD2 (5 bases each). V lost 6 bases and J lost 5, with 23 bases in between. The CDR3 consists of 17 residues. Germline CDR1 is SGHRS and CDR2 is YFSETQ. CDR3 protein: CASTTASGQPGTGELFF. Here the CDR3 DNA reads TGCGCCAGCACCACCGCCTCGGGGCAACCTGGGACCGGGGAGCTGTTTTTT.